This is a list of T cell receptor beta chains from one sample in a study of metastatic and nonmetastatic thyroid tumors. With MiXCR, TCRdb called clones anew from the PCR reads. The data show about 16,000 clones, almost 35% seen once. Sequenced sample: tumor tissue. The receptors come from a female donor with papillary thyroid cancer or a benign thyroid nodule (not recorded which). Some clones in this sample may be carry-over from other donors' samples. Each CDR3 is given with its conserved first and last residue. Clone size is not always given. Where it is, it says once, few, many or a class for expanded clones.

J gene: TRBJ2-1; V gene: TRBV3-1; clone size: few; CDR3 protein: CASSQFIGRGGPPHNEQFF
J gene: TRBJ1-4; V gene: TRBV20-1; clone size: medium-sized; CDR3 protein: CSAPRGQGAYEKLFF
J gene: TRBJ2-2; V gene: TRBV7-8; clone size: .; CDR3 protein: CASSLIGLDLANTGELFF
J gene: TRBJ1-4; V gene: TRBV3-1; clone size: few; CDR3 protein: CASSQVKGEKLFF
J gene: TRBJ1-3; V gene: TRBV18; clone size: few; CDR3 protein: CASAPRDSGNTIYF
J gene: TRBJ1-6; V gene: TRBV5-5; clone size: once; CDR3 protein: CAISLTPPGVSSPLHF
J gene: TRBJ2-7; V gene: TRBV19; clone size: .; CDR3 protein: CASSIGGRNRVNEQYF
J gene: TRBJ1-2; V gene: TRBV11-2; clone size: once; CDR3 protein: CASSPGNLGGYTF
J gene: TRBJ2-5; V gene: TRBV6-1; clone size: .; CDR3 protein: CASRPRDGTSEETQYF
J gene: TRBJ2-2; V gene: TRBV10-3; clone size: few; CDR3 protein: CVTTKGVLNTGELFF
J gene: TRBJ1-2; V gene: TRBV2; clone size: medium-sized; CDR3 protein: CASSDSQPNYGYTF
J gene: TRBJ2-3; V gene: TRBV4-2; clone size: many; CDR3 protein: CASSLGPVQADTQYF
J gene: TRBJ2-6; V gene: TRBV6-1; clone size: medium-sized; CDR3 protein: CASSSAAGGANVLTF
J gene: TRBJ1-2; V gene: TRBV2; clone size: medium-sized; CDR3 protein: CASSERQVYGYTF
J gene: TRBJ1-5; V gene: TRBV11-2; clone size: .; CDR3 protein: CASTETREPPFESNQPQHF
J gene: TRBJ1-2; V gene: TRBV3-1; clone size: .; CDR3 protein: CASSQALGGYGYTF
J gene: TRBJ2-2; V gene: TRBV9; clone size: medium-sized; CDR3 protein: CASSVGTSSGELFF
J gene: TRBJ2-5; V gene: TRBV12-3/TRBV12-4; clone size: many; CDR3 protein: CASSLQETQETQYF